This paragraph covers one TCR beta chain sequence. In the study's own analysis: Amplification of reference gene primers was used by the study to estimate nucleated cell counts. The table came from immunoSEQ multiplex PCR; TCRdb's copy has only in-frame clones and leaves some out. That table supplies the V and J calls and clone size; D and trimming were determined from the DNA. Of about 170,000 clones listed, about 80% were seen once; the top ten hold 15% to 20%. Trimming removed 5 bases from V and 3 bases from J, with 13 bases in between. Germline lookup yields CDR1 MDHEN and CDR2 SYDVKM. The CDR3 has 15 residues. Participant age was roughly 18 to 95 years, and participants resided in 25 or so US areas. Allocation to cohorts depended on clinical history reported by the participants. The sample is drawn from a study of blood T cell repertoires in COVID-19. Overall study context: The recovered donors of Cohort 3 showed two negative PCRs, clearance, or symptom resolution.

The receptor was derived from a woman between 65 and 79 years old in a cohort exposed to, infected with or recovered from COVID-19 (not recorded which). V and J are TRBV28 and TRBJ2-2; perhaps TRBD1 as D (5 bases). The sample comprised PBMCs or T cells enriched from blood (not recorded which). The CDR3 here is CASSPRQGYTGELFF. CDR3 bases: TGTGCCAGCAGTCCCCGCCAGGGTTACACCGGGGAGCTGTTTTTT.